The source of this T cell receptor beta chain is a study of T cell clonality in common variable immunodeficiency. Study observations and caveats: Common variable immunodeficiency TCR beta sequences reportedly had fewer deletions and N-nucleotide insertions.

Germline values: CDR1 SNHLY, CDR2 FYNNEI. With V trimmed by 5 bases and J by 2 bases, 4 bases remained unmatched. There are 14 residues in the CDR3. In its sample, this clone was seen many times. No antigen is known for it. The read gets to within 3 residues of the CDR3 end, and the germline J gene fills in the rest. The method was immunoSEQ multiplex PCR; TCRdb's version includes in-frame clones alone and lacks a portion of them. The repertoire consists of roughly 34,000 clones, none detected only once. The origin of this receptor is a human donor with common variable immunodeficiency. Sample: peripheral blood mononuclear cells. The chain is built from TRBV2 and TRBJ2-7; TRBD1 matches at 9 bases. The CDR3 bases that were read are TGTGCCAGCAGTCTGGACAGGGGACCCTACGAG. Encoded protein: CASSLDRGPYE. In full, the CDR3 is CASSLDRGPYEQYF.